These T cell receptor beta chains were read from a single sample in a study of OX40 agonist ivuxolimab in advanced cancers. The table came from immunoSEQ multiplex PCR; TCRdb's copy has only in-frame clones and leaves some out. The sample carries about 65,000 clones, about nine tenths recorded once. Here the sequenced sample was CD4+ or CD8+ T cells sorted from blood, taken in a trial of the OX40 agonist ivuxolimab. Receptor source: an adult with an advanced solid tumor such as melanoma, head and neck, liver or kidney cancer. Both conserved end residues are trimmed from each CDR3.

v_call,j_call,cdr3_aa
TRBV15,TRBJ1-6,ATSRDGQGDSPLH
TRBV27,TRBJ2-7,ASSLPGGSSYEQY
TRBV18,TRBJ1-4,ASSPGTGNEKLF
TRBV23-1,TRBJ2-2,ASRDRDTGELF
TRBV4-3,TRBJ2-2,ASRRTNTGELF
TRBV5-6,TRBJ2-7,ASSFGEAGVGAYEQY
TRBV7-9,TRBJ1-2,ASSKEVDRGLGHGYT
TRBV7-2,TRBJ2-4,ASSPSSLGPKNIQY
TRBV5-6,TRBJ2-2,ASSYGRESGELF
TRBV18,TRBJ1-1,ASSPPRVAEAF
TRBV5-1,TRBJ1-6,ASSFSLARLNSPLH
TRBV5-1,TRBJ2-3,ASRPDLTDTQY
TRBV4-3,TRBJ1-2,ASSQMDSLSSYGYT
TRBV27,TRBJ1-1,ASIGASMNTEAF
TRBV18,TRBJ2-3,ASSPYPGTETQY
TRBV20-1,TRBJ2-5,SGLAETQY
TRBV27,TRBJ1-1,ASRNDLNTEAF
TRBV10-1,TRBJ1-6,ALQGGVRLPCPYNSPLH
TRBV7-6,TRBJ2-3,ASSLQNKDTQY
TRBV27,TRBJ2-3,ASRVLGTSGGWFTDTQY
TRBV5-4,TRBJ2-6,ASSLLGAGANVLT
TRBV4-3,TRBJ2-1,ASSQEGGRGGYNEQF